The clone carrying this T cell receptor beta chain has more than one count but fewer than ten. Its antigen remains unidentified. Sequenced by immunoSEQ multiplex PCR; TCRdb stores in-frame clones only, minus some. The table has about 30,000 clones, approximately 82% seen once; the top ten hold about 0.94%. These data belong to a study of T cells in narcolepsy. Study-level findings and limits: Blood of same and different patients, but not healthy controls, reportedly held recurring autoreactive clonotypes.

The CDR3 is 15 residues long. Trimming pared 6 bases from V and 6 bases from J, leaving 18 bases between. The sample comprised CD45RA- memory CD4+ T cells from PBMCs. The chain employs TRBV5-3 and TRBJ2-2; D is ambiguous. TRBV5-3 counts as an open reading frame of uncertain function. This receptor was taken from a human donor with narcolepsy. CDR3 sequence (DNA): TGTGCCAGAAAAACCCCCGTGGACGGACCCGGGGAGCTGTTTTTT. Protein product: CARKTPVDGPGELFF.